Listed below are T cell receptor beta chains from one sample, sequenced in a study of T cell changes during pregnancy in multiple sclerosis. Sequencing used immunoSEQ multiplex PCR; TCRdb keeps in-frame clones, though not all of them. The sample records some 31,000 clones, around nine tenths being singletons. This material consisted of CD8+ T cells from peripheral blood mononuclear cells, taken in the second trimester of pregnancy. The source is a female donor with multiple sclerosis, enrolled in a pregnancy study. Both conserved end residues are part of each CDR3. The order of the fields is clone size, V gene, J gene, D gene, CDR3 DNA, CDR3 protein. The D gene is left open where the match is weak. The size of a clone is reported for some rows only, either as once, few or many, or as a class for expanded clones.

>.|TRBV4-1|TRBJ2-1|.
TGCGCCAGCAGCCAAGGTAGGCGGAGATTCTTC
CASSQGRRRFF
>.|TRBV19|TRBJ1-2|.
TGTGCCAGTAGTATAAAGAACAGGGCCCTACCTGGTGGCTACACCTTC
CASSIKNRALPGGYTF
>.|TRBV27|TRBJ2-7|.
TGTGCCAGCAGTTTATTTTCCGGCGGAGAGCAGTACTTC
CASSLFSGGEQYF
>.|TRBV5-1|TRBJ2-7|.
TGCGCCAGCAGCTTGCCAGACTCCTACGAGCAGTACTTC
CASSLPDSYEQYF
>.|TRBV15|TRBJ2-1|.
TGTGCCACCAGCAGAGGAACAGGCTCCTACAATGAGCAGTTCTTC
CATSRGTGSYNEQFF
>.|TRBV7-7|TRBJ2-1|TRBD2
TGTGCTAGCAGCGAGGGACTAGCGGGAAAGGTGCAGTTCTTC
CASSEGLAGKVQFF
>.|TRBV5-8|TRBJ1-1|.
TGTGCCAGCAGCTTCGATCCTAGTAAAGCTTTCTTT
CASSFDPSKAFF
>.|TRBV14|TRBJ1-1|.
TGTGCCAGCAGCCAAGAACCAGAGGGTAACACTGAAGCTTTCTTT
CASSQEPEGNTEAFF
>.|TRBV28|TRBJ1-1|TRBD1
TGTGCCAGCAACGAAGGGACAGGGGACCCGAACACTGAAGCTTTCTTT
CASNEGTGDPNTEAFF
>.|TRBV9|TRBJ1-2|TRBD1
TGTGCCAGCAGCGTTGGGACAGATGCCCTTTACTATGGCTACACCTTC
CASSVGTDALYYGYTF
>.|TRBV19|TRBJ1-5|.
TGTGCCAGTAGTATTAGCTCCGGTTTAGAGGCCCATCAGCCCCAGCATTTT
CASSISSGLEAHQPQHF
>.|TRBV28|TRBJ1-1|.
TGTGCCAGCAGTCCCGGGACAACCATGAACACTGAAGCTTTCTTT
CASSPGTTMNTEAFF
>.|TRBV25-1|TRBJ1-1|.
TGTGCCAGCAGTGTAGGTCCCATGTCGGGTGAAGCTTTCTTT
CASSVGPMSGEAFF
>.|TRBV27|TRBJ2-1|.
TGTGCCAGCGCTACTGGGGCAGGGGCCTTCAATGAGCAGTTCTTC
CASATGAGAFNEQFF
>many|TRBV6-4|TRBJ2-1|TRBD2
TGTGCCAGCAGCTCGGGAGGGCCCTCCAATGAGCAGTTCTTC
CASSSGGPSNEQFF
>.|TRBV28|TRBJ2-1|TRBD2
TGTGCCAGCAGTCTAATAGGGACTAGCGAGTACAATGAGCAGTTCTTC
CASSLIGTSEYNEQFF
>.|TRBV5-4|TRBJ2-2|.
TGTGCCAGCAGCTTGGCGTCTAGCGTTAACACCGGGGAGCTGTTTTTT
CASSLASSVNTGELFF
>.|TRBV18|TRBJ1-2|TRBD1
TGTGCCAGCTCACCACCGGGACAGGGGCTCTATGGCTACACCTTC
CASSPPGQGLYGYTF
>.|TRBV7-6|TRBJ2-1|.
TGTGCCAGCAGCGACCGGACACAGACCTCCTACAATGAGCAGTTCTTC
CASSDRTQTSYNEQFF
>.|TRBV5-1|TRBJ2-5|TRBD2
TGCGCCAGCAGTAACAACAGACTAGCGGTCCAAGAGACCCAGTACTTC
CASSNNRLAVQETQYF
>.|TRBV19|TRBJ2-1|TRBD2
TGTGCCAGTAGTATGACTAGCGGGAGAAGCTCCTACAATGAGCAGTTCTTC
CASSMTSGRSSYNEQFF
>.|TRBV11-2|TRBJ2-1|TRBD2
TGTGCCAGCAGCTTAGTGGGTGGGAGGGCCTCTAATGAGCAGTTCTTC
CASSLVGGRASNEQFF
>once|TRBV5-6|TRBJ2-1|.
TGTGCCAGCGTGCACGGTGAAAGCTCCTACAATGAGCAGTTCTTC
CASVHGESSYNEQFF
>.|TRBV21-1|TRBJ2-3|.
TGTGCCAGCAGCAAGGCCTGGATGGGTGCAGGGCCCGTCACAGATACGCAGTATTTT
CASSKAWMGAGPVTDTQYF
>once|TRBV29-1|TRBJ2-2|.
TGCAGCGTTGAAATCCTGCACAAGAACACCGGGGAGCTGTTTTTT
CSVEILHKNTGELFF
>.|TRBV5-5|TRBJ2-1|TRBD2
TGTGCCAGCAGCTTGGGTAGCGGGAGTTATGAGCAGTTCTTC
CASSLGSGSYEQFF
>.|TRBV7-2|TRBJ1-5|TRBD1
TGTGCCAGCAGCTTAGAGGCAGGGGGCCTAAATCAGCCCCAGCATTTT
CASSLEAGGLNQPQHF